Sequencing of this T cell receptor beta chain was carried out in a study of cytotoxic CD8 clonotypes in ibrutinib-treated CLL (dated by TCRdb to the early 2020s). The study in broad terms: The cohort was composed of approximately 11 relapsed/refractory and around 15 treatment-naive patients; IGHV unmutated status was identified in roughly 17 patients. On average, each sample yielded some 250,000 productive templates and 94,082 productive rearrangements. The response samples were drawn at a median of 12 months into treatment, with a range of about 6 to 36 months. Patients were still on ibrutinib when every remission and progressive disease sample was collected. Cryopreserved peripheral blood mononuclear cells were collected before treatment, at response, and at either disease progression or sustained remission. Of the 90 or so participants in the trial, approximately 25 had longitudinal samples available. Responses were partial in roughly 24 patients and complete in 2; after median around 66 months follow-up, about 14 stayed in remission and 12 progressed.

The sample's time point label, in plain terms: roughly 2 years on ibrutinib. For TCR beta library preparation, approximately 2 micrograms of genomic DNA were isolated from cryopreserved PBMCs. Longitudinal blood samples from CLL patients on ibrutinib monotherapy were analyzed using high-throughput TCR beta sequencing. The patients took part in an open-label, single-center phase 2 trial of ibrutinib monotherapy. Broader findings and caveats from the paper: Baseline clonality was found to be higher than that of age-matched healthy donors and was strongly correlated with circulating CD8+ T-cell counts. Clonality rose at ibrutinib response, remained stable during sustained remission, and dropped back toward baseline at progression. Public clonotypes were rare and either shrank or stayed stable during treatment, and the rise in clonality at ibrutinib response reflected expansion of private clonotypes. Lymph node repertoires were not examined, and the timing of sampling was not matched between patients in sustained remission and those whose disease progressed.

About this clone itself: Its recognized antigen is unknown. No quality values exist for individual bases; no much larger clone is one base distant.

Each clonotype received, on average, 10x coverage in deep resolution sequencing performed on a MiSeq, where the target depth lay between 1 in 1 million and 1 in 200,000 T cells. TCR beta libraries were generated with the immunoSEQ hsTCRB Kit. The paper's data handling went like this. The data were analyzed with ImmunoSEQ Analyzer and ImmunoSEQ Data Assistant, and V, D and J gene assignments followed IMGT definitions. Clonality, which ranges from 0 to 1, was calculated as one minus the normalized Shannon entropy of productive rearrangement frequencies. Only overrepresented clonotypes making up at least 0.05% of the repertoire of each patient were included in the public clonotype analysis. Some 14 age-matched healthy donor repertoires from immuneACCESS served as clonality controls. Here the immuneACCESS table is served through TCRdb, limited to in-frame sequences with V and J called. Missing clones are a known gap in these copies; in checked studies unresolved V genes cover under half, and the rest lacks a known reason. From that table come the V and J calls and clone size; the DNA was used to work out D and trimming. The sample has some 92,000 clones on record, approximately 71% of them singletons. Jointly, the top ten make up 20% to 25% of the sample.

The sample consisted of PBMCs, taken after 24 months of ibrutinib treatment. The TCR was taken from a human donor with chronic lymphocytic leukemia.

The sequenced DNA is TGTGCCAGCAGCTTAGTAGGGTGGGGGAGGCCCGACGAGCAGTACTTC. It encodes CASSLVGWGRPDEQYF. The V gene is TRBV11-2 and the J gene is TRBJ2-7, with TRBD2 tentatively as D gene (6 bases match). Taken from the germline V gene, the CDR1 and CDR2 loops are SGHAT and FQNNGV. From the cysteine up to the phenylalanine, the CDR3 has a length of 16 residues. Just CDR3 DNA is preserved here, 48 bases in frame from base 1. V gives up 1 base and J gives up 5 bases, and the segment between their germline ends measures 18 bases.